This entry lists 7 T cell receptor beta chains sequenced from one sample in a study of T cells after yellow fever vaccination. In TCRdb, the 5' RACE reads were re-called with MiXCR into one record per CDR3 protein. The repertoire holds under 50,000 distinct CDR3 sequences, with around 6.4% as singletons. The material was PBMCs, either bulk or a sorted T-cell subset (CD4+, CD8+, memory, or dextramer-sorted; not recorded which), obtained 45 days after the yellow fever booster vaccination. The receptors originated from a man aged 25-45 years who received the YFV17D yellow fever vaccine.

The V call is TRBV6-5, the J call TRBJ1-6; TRBD1 aligns across 12 bases. The CDR3 is 19 residues long. The germline V gene encodes CDR1 MNHEY and CDR2 SVGAGI. Losses at the gene ends were 2 bases for V and 0 bases for J; bases not matched to a gene: 5. CDR3 amino acids: CASSYGTGGAGSYNSPLHF. In DNA, the CDR3 is TGTGCCAGCAGTTACGGGACAGGGGGCGCGGGCTCCTATAATTCACCCCTCCACTTT.

This clonotype has at least ten counts. The CDR3 loop is CASSDASGSQLSQETQYF. The CDR3 coding sequence is TGTGCCAGCAGCGACGCTAGCGGGAGCCAATTAAGCCAAGAGACCCAGTACTTC. V is TRBV3-1 and J is TRBJ2-5; 10 positions match TRBD2. The junction had 13 bases not matched to a gene; V was cut back by 5 bases and J by 1 base. This CDR3 has 18 amino acids. The germline V gene encodes CDR1 LGHDT and CDR2 YNNKEL (reference sequence).

This clonotype was recorded many times. This sequence joins TRBV10-3 and TRBJ2-1, with D uncertain. CDR1 and CDR2 from the germline V gene are ENHRY and SYGVKD. V lost 6 bases to trimming and J lost 8 bases, with 11 bases between them. CDR3 length: 12 amino acids. The CDR3 DNA follows: TGTGCCATCAGGCAGCTTTCCCATGAGCAGTTCTTC. Its translation is CAIRQLSHEQFF.

This clonotype was detected many times. The rearrangement joins TRBV7-6 to TRBJ2-4; D is uncertain. V lost 4 bases and J lost 4, with 8 bases in between. From germline, CDR1 is SGHVS and CDR2 FNYEAQ. This CDR3 is 13 amino acids long. The CDR3 DNA reads as TGTGCCAGCAGCTCTGGGATTAAAAACATTCAGTACTTC. Its protein is CASSSGIKNIQYF.

In nucleotides, the CDR3 is TGTGCCAGTAGTAACGGCCGGGAGGTCACCTACGAGCAGTACTTC. Its protein product is CASSNGREVTYEQYF. The rearrangement links TRBV19 to TRBJ2-7; 7 nucleotides match TRBD2. Trimming cost V 4 bases and J 2 bases; bases outside gene matches: 8. Germline V gene data show CDR1 as LNHDA and CDR2 as SQIVND (reference sequence). The CDR3 extends over 15 amino acids.

The CDR3 here is CASTAKTGHTDATQYF. The CDR3 DNA sequence: TGTGCCAGCACTGCGAAGACGGGACATACGGACGCTACGCAGTATTTT. The chain uses TRBV6-1 and TRBJ2-3; possible D gene TRBD1, 6 bases. CDR1 MNHNS and CDR2 SASEGT come from the germline V gene. The CDR3 totals 16 residues. V dropped 7 bases and J dropped 8 bases, with 25 bases sitting between them.

This clonotype has ten or more counts. The rearrangement links TRBV5-5 to TRBJ2-3; D tentatively reads TRBD1 or TRBD2 (7 bases each). The CDR3 runs to 18 residues. Trimming removed 0 bases at V and 1 base at J, with 18 bases between. CDR1 and CDR2 from the germline V gene are SGHKS and YYEKEE (reference sequence). The CDR3 loop is CASSLVPLQGRGTDTQYF. The CDR3 region has the DNA TGTGCCAGCAGCTTGGTCCCTTTACAGGGGAGGGGCACAGATACGCAGTATTTT.